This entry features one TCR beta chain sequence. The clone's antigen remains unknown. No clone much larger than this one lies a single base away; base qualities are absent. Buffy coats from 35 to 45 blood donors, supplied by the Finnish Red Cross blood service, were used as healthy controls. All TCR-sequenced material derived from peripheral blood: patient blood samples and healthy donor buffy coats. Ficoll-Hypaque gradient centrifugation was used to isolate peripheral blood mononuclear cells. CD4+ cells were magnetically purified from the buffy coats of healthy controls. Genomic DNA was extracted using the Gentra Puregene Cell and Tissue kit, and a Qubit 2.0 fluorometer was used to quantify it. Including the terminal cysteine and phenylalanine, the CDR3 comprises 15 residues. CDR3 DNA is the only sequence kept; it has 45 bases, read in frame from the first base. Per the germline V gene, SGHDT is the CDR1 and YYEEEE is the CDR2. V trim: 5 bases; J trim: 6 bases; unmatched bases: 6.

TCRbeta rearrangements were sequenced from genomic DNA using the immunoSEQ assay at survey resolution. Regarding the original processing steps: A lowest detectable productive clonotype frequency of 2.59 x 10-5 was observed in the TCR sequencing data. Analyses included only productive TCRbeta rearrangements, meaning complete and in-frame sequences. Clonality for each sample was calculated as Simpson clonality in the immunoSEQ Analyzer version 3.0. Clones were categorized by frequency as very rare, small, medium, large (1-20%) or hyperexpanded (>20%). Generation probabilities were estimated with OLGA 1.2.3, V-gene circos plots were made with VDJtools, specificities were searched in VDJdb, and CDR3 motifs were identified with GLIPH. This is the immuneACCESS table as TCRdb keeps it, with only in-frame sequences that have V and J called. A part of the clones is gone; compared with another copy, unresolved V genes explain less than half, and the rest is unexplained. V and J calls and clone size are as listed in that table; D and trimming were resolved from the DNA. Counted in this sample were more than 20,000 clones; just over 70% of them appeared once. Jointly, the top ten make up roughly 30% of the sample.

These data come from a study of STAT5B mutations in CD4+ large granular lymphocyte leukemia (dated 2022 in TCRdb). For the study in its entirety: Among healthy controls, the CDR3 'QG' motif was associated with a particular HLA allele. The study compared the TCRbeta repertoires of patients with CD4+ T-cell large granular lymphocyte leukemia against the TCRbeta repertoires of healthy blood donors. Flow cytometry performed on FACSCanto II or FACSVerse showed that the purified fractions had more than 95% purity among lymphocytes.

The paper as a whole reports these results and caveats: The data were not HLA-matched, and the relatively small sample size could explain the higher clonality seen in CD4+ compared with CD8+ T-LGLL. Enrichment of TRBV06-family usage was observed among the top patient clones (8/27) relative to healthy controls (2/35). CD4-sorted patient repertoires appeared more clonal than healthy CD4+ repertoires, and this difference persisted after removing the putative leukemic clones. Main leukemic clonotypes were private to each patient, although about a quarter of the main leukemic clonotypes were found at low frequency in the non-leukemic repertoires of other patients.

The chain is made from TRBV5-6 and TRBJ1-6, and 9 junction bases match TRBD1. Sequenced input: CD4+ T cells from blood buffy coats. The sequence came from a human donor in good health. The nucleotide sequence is TGTGCCAGCAGAACCGGGACAGGGATTAATTCACCCCTCCACTTT. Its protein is CASRTGTGINSPLHF.